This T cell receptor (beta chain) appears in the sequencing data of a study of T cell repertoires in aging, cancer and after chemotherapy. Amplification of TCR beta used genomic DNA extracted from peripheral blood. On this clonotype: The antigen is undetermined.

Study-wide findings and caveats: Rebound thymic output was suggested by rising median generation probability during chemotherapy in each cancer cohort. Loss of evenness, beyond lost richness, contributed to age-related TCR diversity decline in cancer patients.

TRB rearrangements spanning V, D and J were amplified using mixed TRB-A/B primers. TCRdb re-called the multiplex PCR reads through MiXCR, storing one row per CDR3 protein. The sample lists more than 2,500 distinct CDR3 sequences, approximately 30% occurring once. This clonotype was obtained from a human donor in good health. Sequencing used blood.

CDR3 DNA sequence: TGTGCCAGCAGTGGCCTGGGACAGGGGGCAGATACGCAGTATTTT. Translating gives CASSGLGQGADTQYF. This chain joins TRBV6-4 and TRBJ2-3; 11 positions match TRBD1. CDR1 is MRHNA and CDR2 is SNTAGT in the germline V gene. The trim removed 4 bases at V and 4 bases at J, leaving 4 bases unmatched. This CDR3 has 15 amino acids.